These 3 T cell receptor beta chains came from one sample sequenced in a study of OX40 agonist ivuxolimab in advanced cancers. Clones were sequenced by immunoSEQ multiplex PCR, and TCRdb holds only the in-frame ones, with some missing. The table lists 80,000 to 130,000 clones, 90% of them singletons. Sequenced here: CD4+ or CD8+ T cells sorted from blood, sampled in a trial of the OX40 agonist ivuxolimab. All receptors come from an adult with an advanced solid tumor such as melanoma, head and neck, liver or kidney cancer.

Remarks on this clone: This specimen includes other DNA sequences encoding the same CDR3. J is TRBJ1-5 and V is TRBV7-9, with D possibly being TRBD1 (6 bases). The CDR3 contains 15 residues. Looked up from germline, CDR1 is SEHNR and CDR2 is FQNEAQ (reference sequence). The V end was cut by 2 bases, the J end by 4 bases, with 12 bases between. This CDR3 is CASSLSGGPNQPQHF. CDR3 coding DNA: TGTGCCAGCAGCTTAAGTGGGGGGCCTAATCAGCCCCAGCATTTT.

V gene TRBV14 combines with J gene TRBJ2-1, with a weak D call TRBD2 (5 bases). Trimming removed 1 base at V and 6 bases at J, with 10 bases between. The CDR3 sequence is 14 residues long. Germline V gives CDR1 SGHDN, CDR2 FVKESK. CDR3 DNA: TGTGCCAGCAGCCAAGGTGCGACTATCAATGAGCAGTTCTTC. This encodes CASSQGATINEQFF.

The chain employs TRBV7-3 and TRBJ1-1; unclear D gene. The V end was cut by 2 bases, the J end by 1 base, with 14 bases between. The CDR3 is 16 residues long. Germline CDR1 SGHTA, CDR2 FQGTGA. The CDR3 loop is CASSLVGHPGNTEAFF. The CDR3 nucleotides are TGTGCCAGCAGCTTAGTGGGCCACCCCGGGAACACTGAAGCTTTCTTT.